These T cell receptor beta chains were read from a single sample in a study of Ad26.COV2.S vaccination and SARS-CoV-2 variants. Produced via immunoSEQ multiplex PCR; TCRdb's table is partial and in-frame only. Among hundreds of thousands of clones listed, 89% were seen once. The material was peripheral blood, obtained in a trial of Ad26.COV2.S vaccine versus placebo. These receptors originate from a person between 18 and 59 years old who received the Ad26.COV2.S COVID-19 vaccine or a placebo. The CDR3 runs from the conserved cysteine through the conserved F or W. The D gene is left open where the match is weak. Size is stated for part of the rows, as once, few or many counts, or as a class when the clone is expanded.

-,TRBJ1-2,TRBV7-2,once,TGTGCCAGCAGCTTACGGGGGACGAACTATGGCTACACCTTC,CASSLRGTNYGYTF
-,TRBJ2-3,TRBV5-1,-,TGCGCCAGCCATCGCAACACAGATACGCAGTATTTT,CASHRNTDTQYF
TRBD1,TRBJ1-5,TRBV30,-,TGTGCCTGGGACCGAGGACAGGGCGGAGAGCCCCAGCATTTT,CAWDRGQGGEPQHF
-,TRBJ2-7,TRBV4-3,-,TGCGCCAGCAGCCAAGACAGGAGTTCCTACGAGCAGTACTTC,CASSQDRSSYEQYF
TRBD2,TRBJ2-2,TRBV2,-,TGTGCCAGCAGTGTCGGGAGGATAAACACCGGGGAGCTGTTTTTT,CASSVGRINTGELFF
TRBD2,TRBJ2-7,TRBV18,once,TGTGCCAGCTCACCACGGGGACTAGCGGTCTCCTACGAGCAGTACTTC,CASSPRGLAVSYEQYF
-,TRBJ1-2,TRBV5-4,few,TGTGCCAGCAGCTTGGAGTGGGGAGGCTATGGCTACACCTTC,CASSLEWGGYGYTF
-,TRBJ1-4,TRBV5-1,-,TGCGCCAGCAGCTTGGTTTCCACTGAAAAACTGTTTTTT,CASSLVSTEKLFF
-,TRBJ2-6,TRBV24-1,-,TGTGCCACCAGTGTGTCTGGGGCCAACGTCCTGACTTTC,CATSVSGANVLTF
-,TRBJ2-7,TRBV7-9,-,TGTGCCAGCAGCGCGGACAGCTCCTACGAGCAGTACTTC,CASSADSSYEQYF
-,TRBJ1-1,TRBV5-6,-,TGTGCCAGCAGCTCCCTCCCTGATCGGAGGACTGAAGCTTTCTTT,CASSSLPDRRTEAFF
-,TRBJ1-3,TRBV18,once,TGTGCCAGCTCACTCCTGGGGCCCCCTGGAAACACCATATATTTT,CASSLLGPPGNTIYF
-,TRBJ1-2,TRBV18,-,TGTGCCAGCTCACCAAGCCACGGGTCTTATGGCTACACCTTC,CASSPSHGSYGYTF
-,TRBJ2-6,TRBV19,-,TGTGCCAGTAGTTCGGGTGGGGCCAACGTCCTGACTTTC,CASSSGGANVLTF
TRBD2,TRBJ2-7,TRBV5-1,-,TGCGCCAGCAGCTTGGCGGGACTAGCGAGTTCCTACGAGCAGTACTTC,CASSLAGLASSYEQYF
TRBD1,TRBJ2-5,TRBV4-1,-,TGCGCCAGCAGCCAAGAGCCCGCAGGGGGCACAGAGACCCAGTACTTC,CASSQEPAGGTETQYF